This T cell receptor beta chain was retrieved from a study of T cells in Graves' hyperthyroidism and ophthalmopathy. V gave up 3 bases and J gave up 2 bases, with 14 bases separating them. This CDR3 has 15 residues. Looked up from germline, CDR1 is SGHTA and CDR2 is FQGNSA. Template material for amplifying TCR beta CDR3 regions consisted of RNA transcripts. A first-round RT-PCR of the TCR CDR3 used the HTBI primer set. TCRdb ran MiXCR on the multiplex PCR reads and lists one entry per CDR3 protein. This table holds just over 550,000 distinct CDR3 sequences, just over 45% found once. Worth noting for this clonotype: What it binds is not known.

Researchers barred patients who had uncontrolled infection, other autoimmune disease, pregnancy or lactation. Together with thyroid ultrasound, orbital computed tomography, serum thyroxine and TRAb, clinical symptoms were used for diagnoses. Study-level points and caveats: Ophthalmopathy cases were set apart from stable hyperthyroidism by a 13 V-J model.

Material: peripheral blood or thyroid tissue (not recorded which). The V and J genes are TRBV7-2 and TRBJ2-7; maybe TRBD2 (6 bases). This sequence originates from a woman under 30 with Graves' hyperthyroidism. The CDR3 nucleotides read TGTGCCAGCAGCTTCGGGGGTAGCGGCACCTACGAGCAGTACTTC. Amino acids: CASSFGGSGTYEQYF. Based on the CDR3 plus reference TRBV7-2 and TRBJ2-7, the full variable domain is GAGVSQSPSNKVTEKGKDVELRCDPISGHTALYWYRQSLGQGLEFLIYFQGNSAPDKSGLPSDRFSAERTGGSVSTLTIQRTQQEDSAVYLCASSFGGSGTYEQYFGPGTRLTVT.